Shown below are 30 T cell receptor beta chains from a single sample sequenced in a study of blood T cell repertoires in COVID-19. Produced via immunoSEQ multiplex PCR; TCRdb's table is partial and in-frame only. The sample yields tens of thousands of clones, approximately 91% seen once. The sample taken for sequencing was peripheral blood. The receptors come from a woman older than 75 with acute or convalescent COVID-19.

The CDR3 sequence is CASTEQGAHGEQYF. CDR3 DNA sequence: TGTGCCAGCACCGAACAGGGGGCACACGGCGAGCAGTACTTC. The chain couples TRBV21-1 to TRBJ2-7; TRBD1 reflects the table's D call only, with no check against the DNA. TRBV21-1 is noted as a pseudogene. The CDR3 runs 14 residues.

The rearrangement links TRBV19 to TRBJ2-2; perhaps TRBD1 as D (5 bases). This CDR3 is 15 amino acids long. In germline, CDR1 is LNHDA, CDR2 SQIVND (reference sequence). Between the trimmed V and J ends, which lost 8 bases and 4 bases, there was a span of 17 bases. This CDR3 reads CASRPLDSATGELFF. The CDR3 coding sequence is TGTGCCAGTCGCCCGTTAGACAGTGCCACCGGGGAGCTGTTTTTT.

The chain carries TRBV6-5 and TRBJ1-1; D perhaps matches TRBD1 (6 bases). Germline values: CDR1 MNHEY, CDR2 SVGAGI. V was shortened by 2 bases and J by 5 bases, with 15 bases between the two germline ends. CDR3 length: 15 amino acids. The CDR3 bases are TGTGCCAGCAGTTACGGAGCGGGGGCTTGGACTGAAGCTTTCTTT. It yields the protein CASSYGAGAWTEAFF.

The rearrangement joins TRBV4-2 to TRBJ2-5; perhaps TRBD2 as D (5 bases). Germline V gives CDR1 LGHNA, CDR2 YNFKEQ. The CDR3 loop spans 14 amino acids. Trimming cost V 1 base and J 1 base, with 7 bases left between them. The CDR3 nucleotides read TGTGCCAGCAGCCAAGCGGGGAGCCAAGAGACCCAGTACTTC. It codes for CASSQAGSQETQYF.

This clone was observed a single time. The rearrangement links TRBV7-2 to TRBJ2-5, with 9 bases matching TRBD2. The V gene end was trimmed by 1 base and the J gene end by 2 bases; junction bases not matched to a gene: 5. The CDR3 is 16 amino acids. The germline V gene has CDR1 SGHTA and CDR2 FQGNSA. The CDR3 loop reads CASSLGISGGQETQYF. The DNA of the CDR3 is TGTGCCAGCAGCTTAGGGATTAGCGGGGGACAAGAGACCCAGTACTTC.

Written as DNA, the CDR3 is TGTGCCAGCAGCCCTAGACAGTTTGCTGAAGCTTTCTTT. Its translation: CASSPRQFAEAFF. The V gene is TRBV9, the J gene TRBJ1-1; D may be TRBD1 (5 bases). Trimming removed 4 bases at V and 6 bases at J, with 13 bases between. Germline lookup yields CDR1 SGDLS and CDR2 YYNGEE. CDR3 size: 13 residues. Full variable domain (remainder filled in from reference TRBV9 and TRBJ1-1): DSGVTQTPKHLITATGQRVTLRCSPRSGDLSVYWYQQSLDQGLQFLIQYYNGEERAKGNILERFSAQQFPDLHSELNLSSLELGDSALYFCASSPRQFAEAFFGQGTRLTVV.

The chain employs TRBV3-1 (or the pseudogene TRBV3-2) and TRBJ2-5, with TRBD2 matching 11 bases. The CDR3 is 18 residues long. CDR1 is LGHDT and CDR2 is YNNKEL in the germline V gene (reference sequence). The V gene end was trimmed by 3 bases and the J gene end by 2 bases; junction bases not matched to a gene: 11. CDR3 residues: CASSQGQIAGGFQETQYF. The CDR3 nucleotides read TGTGCCAGCAGCCAGGGTCAAATAGCGGGGGGGTTTCAAGAGACCCAGTACTTC.

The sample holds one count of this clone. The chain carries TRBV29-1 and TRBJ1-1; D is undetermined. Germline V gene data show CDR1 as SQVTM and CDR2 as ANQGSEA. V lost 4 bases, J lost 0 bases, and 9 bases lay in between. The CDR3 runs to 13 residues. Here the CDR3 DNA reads TGCAGCGTTGTTCGAGGGATGAACACTGAAGCTTTCTTT. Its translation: CSVVRGMNTEAFF.

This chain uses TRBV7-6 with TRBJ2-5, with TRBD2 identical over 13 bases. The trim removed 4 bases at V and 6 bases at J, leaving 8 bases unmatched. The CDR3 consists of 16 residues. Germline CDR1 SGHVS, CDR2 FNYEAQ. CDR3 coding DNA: TGTGCCAGCAGCTATATAGGACTAGCGGGGGTACAGACCCAGTACTTC. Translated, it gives CASSYIGLAGVQTQYF. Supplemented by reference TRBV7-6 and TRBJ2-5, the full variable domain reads GAGVSQSPRYKVTKRGQDVALRCDPISGHVSLYWYRQALGQGPEFLTYFNYEAQQDKSGLPNDRFSAERPEGSISTLTIQRTEQRDSAMYRCASSYIGLAGVQTQYFGPGTRLLVL.

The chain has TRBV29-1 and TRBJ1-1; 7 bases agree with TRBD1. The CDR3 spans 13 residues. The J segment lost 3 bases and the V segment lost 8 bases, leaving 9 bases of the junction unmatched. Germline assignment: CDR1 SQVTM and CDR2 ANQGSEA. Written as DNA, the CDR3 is TGCAGCCCGACGGACAGGAGGGACACTGAAGCTTTCTTT. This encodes CSPTDRRDTEAFF.

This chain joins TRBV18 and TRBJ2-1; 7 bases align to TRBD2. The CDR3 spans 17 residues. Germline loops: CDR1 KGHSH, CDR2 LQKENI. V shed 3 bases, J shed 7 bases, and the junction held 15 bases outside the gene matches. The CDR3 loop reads CASSPIPTAGIGNEQFF. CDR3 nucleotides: TGTGCCAGCTCACCGATCCCCACAGCGGGGATTGGTAATGAGCAGTTCTTC.

CDR3 nucleotide sequence: TGCGCCAGCAGCTCCCGGGACAGGGAGGCGACCCAGTACTTC. The encoded protein is CASSSRDREATQYF. The chain employs TRBV5-1 and TRBJ2-5; 9 bases align to TRBD1. The germline CDR1 and CDR2 sequences are SGHRS and YFSETQ. J was trimmed by 7 bases and V by 3 bases; bases with no gene match: 7. The CDR3 runs 14 residues. The full variable domain, rest sourced from reference TRBV5-1 and TRBJ2-5, is KAGVTQTPRYLIKTRGQQVTLSCSPISGHRSVSWYQQTPGQGLQFLFEYFSETQRNKGNFPGRFSGRQFSNSRSEMNVSTLELGDSALYLCASSSRDREATQYFGPGTRLLVL.

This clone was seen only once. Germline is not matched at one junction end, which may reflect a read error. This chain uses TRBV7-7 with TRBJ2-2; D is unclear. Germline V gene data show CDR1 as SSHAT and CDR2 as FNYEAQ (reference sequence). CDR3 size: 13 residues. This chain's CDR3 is CASSLSYTGELFF. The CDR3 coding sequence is TGTGCTAGCAGCTTATCATACACCGGGGAGCTGTTTTTT.

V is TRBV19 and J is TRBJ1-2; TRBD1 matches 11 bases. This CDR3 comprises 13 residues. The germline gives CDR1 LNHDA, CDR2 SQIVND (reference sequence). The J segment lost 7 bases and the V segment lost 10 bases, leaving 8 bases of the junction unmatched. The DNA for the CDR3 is TGTGCCATTGCCGGGACAGGGGGTTTTGGCTACACCTTC. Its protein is CAIAGTGGFGYTF.

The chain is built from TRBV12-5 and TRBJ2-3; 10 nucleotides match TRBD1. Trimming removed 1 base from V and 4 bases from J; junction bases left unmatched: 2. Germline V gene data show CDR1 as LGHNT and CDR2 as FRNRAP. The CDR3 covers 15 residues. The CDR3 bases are TGTGCTAGTGGTTTGGGGACAGGGGGGCCAGATACGCAGTATTTT. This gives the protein CASGLGTGGPDTQYF.

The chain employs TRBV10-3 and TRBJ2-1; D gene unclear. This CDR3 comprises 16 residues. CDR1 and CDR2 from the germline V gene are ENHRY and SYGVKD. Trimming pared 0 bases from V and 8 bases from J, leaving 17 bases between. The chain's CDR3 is CAISESPIAGYHEQFF. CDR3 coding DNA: TGTGCCATCAGTGAGTCCCCGATAGCCGGGTACCATGAGCAGTTCTTC.

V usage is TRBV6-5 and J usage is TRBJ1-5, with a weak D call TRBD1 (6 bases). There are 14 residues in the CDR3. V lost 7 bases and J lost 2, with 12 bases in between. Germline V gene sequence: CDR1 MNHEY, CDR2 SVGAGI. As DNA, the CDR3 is TGTGCCAGCATTGGGGCAGGGGGCAATCAGCCCCAGCATTTT. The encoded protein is CASIGAGGNQPQHF.

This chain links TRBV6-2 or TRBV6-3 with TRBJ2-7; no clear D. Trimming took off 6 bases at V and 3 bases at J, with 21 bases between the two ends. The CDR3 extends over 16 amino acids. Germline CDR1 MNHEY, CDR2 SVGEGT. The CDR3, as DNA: TGTGCCAGCAGCCGCGCCCCGAGGCAAACTGACTACGAGCAGTACTTC. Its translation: CASSRAPRQTDYEQYF.

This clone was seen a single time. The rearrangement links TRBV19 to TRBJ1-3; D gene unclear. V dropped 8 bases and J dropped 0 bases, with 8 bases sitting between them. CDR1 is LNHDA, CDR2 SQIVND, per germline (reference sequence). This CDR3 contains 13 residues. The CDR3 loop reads CASGEISGNTIYF. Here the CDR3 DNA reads TGTGCCAGTGGGGAGATCTCTGGAAACACCATATATTTT.

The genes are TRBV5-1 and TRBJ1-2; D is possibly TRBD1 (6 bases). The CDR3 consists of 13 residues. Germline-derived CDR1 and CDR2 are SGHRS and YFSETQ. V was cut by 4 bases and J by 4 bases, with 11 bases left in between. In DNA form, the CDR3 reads TGCGCCAGCAGCAAGGACAGCCTCTATGGCTACACCTTC. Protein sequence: CASSKDSLYGYTF. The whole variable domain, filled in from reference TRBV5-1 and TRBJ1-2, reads KAGVTQTPRYLIKTRGQQVTLSCSPISGHRSVSWYQQTPGQGLQFLFEYFSETQRNKGNFPGRFSGRQFSNSRSEMNVSTLELGDSALYLCASSKDSLYGYTFGSGTRLTVV.

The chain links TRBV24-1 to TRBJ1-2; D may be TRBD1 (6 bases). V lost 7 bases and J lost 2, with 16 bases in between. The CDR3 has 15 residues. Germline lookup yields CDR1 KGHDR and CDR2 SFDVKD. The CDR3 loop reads CATRGGAGSNYGYTF. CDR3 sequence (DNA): TGTGCCACCAGGGGGGGGGCAGGGTCCAACTATGGCTACACCTTC.

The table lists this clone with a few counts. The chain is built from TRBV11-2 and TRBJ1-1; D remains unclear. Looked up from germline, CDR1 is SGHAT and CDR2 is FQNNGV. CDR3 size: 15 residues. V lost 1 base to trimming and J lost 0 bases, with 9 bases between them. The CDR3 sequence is CASSLVGGLNTEAFF. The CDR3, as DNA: TGTGCCAGCAGCTTAGTTGGAGGATTGAACACTGAAGCTTTCTTT.

The CDR3 DNA reads as TGCAGCGTCCTCTTTTGGGAACACAGCGGCACTAAGACAGATACGCAGTATTTT. Translating it yields CSVLFWEHSGTKTDTQYF. The chain links TRBV29-1 to TRBJ2-3, with D possibly matching TRBD2 (5 bases). The CDR3 is 18 amino acids. Trimming removed 6 bases from V and 3 bases from J, with 28 bases in between. The V gene's germline CDR1 is SQVTM and CDR2 ANQGSEA.

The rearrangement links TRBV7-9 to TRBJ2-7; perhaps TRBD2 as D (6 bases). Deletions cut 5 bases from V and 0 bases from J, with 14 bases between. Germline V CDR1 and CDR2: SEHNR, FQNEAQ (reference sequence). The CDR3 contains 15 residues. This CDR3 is CASSPGPGLSYEQYF. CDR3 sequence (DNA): TGTGCCAGCAGCCCGGGACCGGGACTCTCCTACGAGCAGTACTTC. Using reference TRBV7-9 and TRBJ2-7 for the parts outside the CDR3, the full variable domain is DTGVSQNPRHKITKRGQNVTFRCDPISEHNRLYWYRQTLGQGPEFLTYFQNEAQLEKSRLLSDRFSAERPKGSFSTLEIQRTEQGDSAMYLCASSPGPGLSYEQYFGPGTRLTVT.

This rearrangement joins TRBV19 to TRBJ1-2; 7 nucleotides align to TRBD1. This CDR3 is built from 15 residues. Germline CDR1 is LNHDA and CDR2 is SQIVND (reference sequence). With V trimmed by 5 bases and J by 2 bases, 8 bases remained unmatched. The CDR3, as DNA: TGTGCCAGTAGTCTATGGGACAGCGTCAACTATGGCTACACCTTC. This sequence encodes CASSLWDSVNYGYTF.

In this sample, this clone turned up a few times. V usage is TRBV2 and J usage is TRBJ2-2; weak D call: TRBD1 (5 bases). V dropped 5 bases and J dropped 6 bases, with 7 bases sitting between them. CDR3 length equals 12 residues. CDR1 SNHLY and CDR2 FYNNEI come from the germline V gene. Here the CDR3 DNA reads TGTGCCAGCAGTACAGGCTCCGGGGAGCTGTTTTTT. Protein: CASSTGSGELFF.

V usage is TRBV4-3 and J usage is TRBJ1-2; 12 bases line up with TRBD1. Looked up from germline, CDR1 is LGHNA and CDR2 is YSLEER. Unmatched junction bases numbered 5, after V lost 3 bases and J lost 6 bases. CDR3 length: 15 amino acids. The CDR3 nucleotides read TGCGCCAGCAGCCAGCTCGGGACAGGGGGCAATGGCTACACCTTC. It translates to CASSQLGTGGNGYTF.

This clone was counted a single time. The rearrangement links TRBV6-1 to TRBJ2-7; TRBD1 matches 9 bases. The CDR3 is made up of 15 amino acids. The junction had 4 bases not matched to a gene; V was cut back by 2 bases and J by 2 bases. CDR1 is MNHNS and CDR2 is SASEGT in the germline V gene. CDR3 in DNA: TGTGCCAGCAGTGAACCCGGGACAGGGACCTACGAGCAGTACTTC. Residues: CASSEPGTGTYEQYF.

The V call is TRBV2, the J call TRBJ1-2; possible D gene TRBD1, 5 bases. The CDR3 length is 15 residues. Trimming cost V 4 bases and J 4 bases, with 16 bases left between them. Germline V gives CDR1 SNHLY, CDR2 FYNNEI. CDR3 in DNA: TGTGCCAGCAGTGGGGGCAGGGTTTCCGGCTATGGCTACACCTTC. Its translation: CASSGGRVSGYGYTF. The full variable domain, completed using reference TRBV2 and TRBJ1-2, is EPEVTQTPSHQVTQMGQEVILRCVPISNHLYFYWYRQILGQKVEFLVSFYNNEISEKSEIFDDQFSVERPDGSNFTLKIRSTKLEDSAMYFCASSGGRVSGYGYTFGSGTRLTVV.

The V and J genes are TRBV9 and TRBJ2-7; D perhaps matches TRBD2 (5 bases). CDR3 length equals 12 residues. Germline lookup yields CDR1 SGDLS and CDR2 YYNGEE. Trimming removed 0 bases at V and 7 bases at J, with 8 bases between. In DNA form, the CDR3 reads TGTGCCAGCAGCGTAGGAGGGCAGGAGCAGTACTTC. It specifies CASSVGGQEQYF.